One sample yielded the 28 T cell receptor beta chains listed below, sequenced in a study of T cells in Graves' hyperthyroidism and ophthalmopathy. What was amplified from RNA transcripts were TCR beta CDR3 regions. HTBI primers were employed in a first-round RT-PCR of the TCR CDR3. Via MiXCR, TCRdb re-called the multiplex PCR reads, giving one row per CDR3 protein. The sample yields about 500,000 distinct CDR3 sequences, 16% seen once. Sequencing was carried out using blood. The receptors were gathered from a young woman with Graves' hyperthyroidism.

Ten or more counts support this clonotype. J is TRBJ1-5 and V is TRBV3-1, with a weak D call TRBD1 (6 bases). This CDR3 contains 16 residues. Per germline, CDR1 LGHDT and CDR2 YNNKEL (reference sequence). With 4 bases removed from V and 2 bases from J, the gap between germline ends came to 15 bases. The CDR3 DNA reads TGTGCCAGCAGCCTAAAGGCAGGGGTCGGCAATCAGCCCCAGCATTTT. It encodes CASSLKAGVGNQPQHF.

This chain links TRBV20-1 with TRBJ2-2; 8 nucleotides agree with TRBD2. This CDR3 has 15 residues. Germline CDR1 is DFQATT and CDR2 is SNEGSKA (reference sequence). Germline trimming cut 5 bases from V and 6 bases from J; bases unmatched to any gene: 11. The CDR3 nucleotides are TGCAGTGCTTTTCAAGGGACTAGTCTGTCCGGGGAGCTGTTTTTT. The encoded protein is CSAFQGTSLSGELFF.

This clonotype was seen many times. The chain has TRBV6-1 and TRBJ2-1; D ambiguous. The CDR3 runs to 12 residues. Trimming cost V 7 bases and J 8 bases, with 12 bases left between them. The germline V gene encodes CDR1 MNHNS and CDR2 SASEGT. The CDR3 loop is CASNLVGDEQFF. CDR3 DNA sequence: TGTGCCAGCAACCTAGTTGGCGATGAGCAGTTCTTC.

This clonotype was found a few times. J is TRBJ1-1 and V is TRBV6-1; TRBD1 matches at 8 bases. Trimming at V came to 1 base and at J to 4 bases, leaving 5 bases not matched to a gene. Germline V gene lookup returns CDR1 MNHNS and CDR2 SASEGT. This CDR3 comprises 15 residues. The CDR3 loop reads CASSEVPGGGTEAFF. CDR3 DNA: TGTGCCAGCAGTGAAGTCCCAGGGGGCGGCACTGAAGCTTTCTTT.

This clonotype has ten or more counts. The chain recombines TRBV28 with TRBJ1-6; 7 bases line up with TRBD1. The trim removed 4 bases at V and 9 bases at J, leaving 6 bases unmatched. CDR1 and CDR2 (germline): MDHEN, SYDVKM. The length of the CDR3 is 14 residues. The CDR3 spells CASSSGGQSSPLHF. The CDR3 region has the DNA TGTGCCAGCAGTTCTGGGGGACAGAGTTCACCCCTCCACTTT.

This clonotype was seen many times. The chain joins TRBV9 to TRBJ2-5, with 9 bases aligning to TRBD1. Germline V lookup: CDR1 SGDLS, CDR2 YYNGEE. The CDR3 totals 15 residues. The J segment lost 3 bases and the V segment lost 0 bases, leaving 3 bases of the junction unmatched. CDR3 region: CASSVAGTGKETQYF. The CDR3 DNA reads TGTGCCAGCAGCGTAGCCGGGACAGGGAAAGAGACCCAGTACTTC.

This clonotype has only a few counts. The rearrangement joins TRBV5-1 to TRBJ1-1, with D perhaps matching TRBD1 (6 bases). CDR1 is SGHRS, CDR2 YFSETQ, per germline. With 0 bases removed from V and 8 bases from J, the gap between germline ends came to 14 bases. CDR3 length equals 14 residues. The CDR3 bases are TGCGCCAGCAGCTTGGATGGGGGGGCGGGGGAAGCTTTCTTT. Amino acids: CASSLDGGAGEAFF.

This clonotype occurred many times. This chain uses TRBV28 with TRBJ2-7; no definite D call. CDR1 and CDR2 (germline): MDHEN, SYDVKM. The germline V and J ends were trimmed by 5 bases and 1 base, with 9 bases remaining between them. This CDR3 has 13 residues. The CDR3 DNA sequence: TGTGCCAGCAGTGATACAGAATCCTACGAGCAGTACTTC. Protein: CASSDTESYEQYF. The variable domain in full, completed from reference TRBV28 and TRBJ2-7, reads DVKVTQSSRYLVKRTGEKVFLECVQDMDHENMFWYRQDPGLGLRLIYFSYDVKMKEKGDIPEGYSVSREKKERFSLILESASTNQTSMYLCASSDTESYEQYFGPGTRLTVT.

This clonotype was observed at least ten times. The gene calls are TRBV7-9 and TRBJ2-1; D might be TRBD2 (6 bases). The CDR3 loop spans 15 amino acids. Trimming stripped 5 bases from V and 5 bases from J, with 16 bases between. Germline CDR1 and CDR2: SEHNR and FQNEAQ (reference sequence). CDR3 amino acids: CASSQGAGRNNEQFF. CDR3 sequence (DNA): TGTGCCAGCAGCCAAGGGGCGGGACGAAACAATGAGCAGTTCTTC.

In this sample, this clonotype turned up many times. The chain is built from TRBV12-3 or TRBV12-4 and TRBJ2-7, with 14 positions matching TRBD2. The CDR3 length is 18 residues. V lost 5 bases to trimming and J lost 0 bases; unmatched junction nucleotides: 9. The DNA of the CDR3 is TGTGCCAGCAGTCCCGGACTAGCGGGGGGCTTGAGCTCCTACGAGCAGTACTTC. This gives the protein CASSPGLAGGLSSYEQYF.

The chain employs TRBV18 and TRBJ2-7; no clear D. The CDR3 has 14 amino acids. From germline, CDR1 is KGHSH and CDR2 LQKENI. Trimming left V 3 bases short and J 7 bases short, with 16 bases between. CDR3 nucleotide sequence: TGTGCCAGCTCACCTGTGTTAGCACCACGGGAGCAGTACTTC. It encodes CASSPVLAPREQYF.

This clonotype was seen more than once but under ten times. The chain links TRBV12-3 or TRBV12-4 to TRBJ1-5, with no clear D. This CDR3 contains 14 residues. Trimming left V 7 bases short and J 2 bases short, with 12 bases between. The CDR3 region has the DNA TGTGCCAGCACCAACTCGGTTCGCAATCAGCCCCAGCATTTT. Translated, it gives CASTNSVRNQPQHF.

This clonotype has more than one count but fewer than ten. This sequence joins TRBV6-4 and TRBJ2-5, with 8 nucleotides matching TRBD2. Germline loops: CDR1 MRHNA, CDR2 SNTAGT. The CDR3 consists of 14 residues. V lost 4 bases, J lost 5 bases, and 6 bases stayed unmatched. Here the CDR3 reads CASSASGGSETQYF. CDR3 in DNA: TGTGCCAGCAGTGCGAGCGGGGGTTCGGAGACCCAGTACTTC.

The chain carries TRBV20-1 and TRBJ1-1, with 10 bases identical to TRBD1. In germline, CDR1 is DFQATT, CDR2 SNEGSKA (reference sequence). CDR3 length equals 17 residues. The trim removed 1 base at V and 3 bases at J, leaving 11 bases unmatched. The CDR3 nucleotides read TGCAGTGCTAGAGTAGACCTGGCCGACAGGGGGCACACTGAAGCTTTCTTT. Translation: CSARVDLADRGHTEAFF.

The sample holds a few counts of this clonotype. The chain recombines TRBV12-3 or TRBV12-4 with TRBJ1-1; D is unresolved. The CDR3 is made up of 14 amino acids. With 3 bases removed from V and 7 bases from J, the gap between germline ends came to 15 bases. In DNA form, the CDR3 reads TGTGCCAGCAGTTTGTTACTTTTGAACGTTGAAGCTTTCTTT. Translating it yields CASSLLLLNVEAFF.

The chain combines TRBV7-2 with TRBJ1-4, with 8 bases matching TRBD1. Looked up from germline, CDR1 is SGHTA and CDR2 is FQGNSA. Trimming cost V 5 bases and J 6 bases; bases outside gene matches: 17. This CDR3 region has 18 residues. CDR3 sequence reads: CASSTGTGKVGLHEKLFF. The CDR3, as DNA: TGTGCCAGCAGCACGGGGACAGGAAAGGTCGGTCTGCATGAAAAACTGTTTTTT.

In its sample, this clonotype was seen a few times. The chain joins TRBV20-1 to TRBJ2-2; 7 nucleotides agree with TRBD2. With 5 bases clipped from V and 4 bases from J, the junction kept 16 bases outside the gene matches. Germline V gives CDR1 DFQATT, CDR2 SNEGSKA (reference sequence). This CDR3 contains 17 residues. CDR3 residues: CSAGISGWGVGTGELFF. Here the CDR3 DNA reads TGCAGTGCTGGTATTAGCGGGTGGGGCGTGGGCACCGGGGAGCTGTTTTTT.

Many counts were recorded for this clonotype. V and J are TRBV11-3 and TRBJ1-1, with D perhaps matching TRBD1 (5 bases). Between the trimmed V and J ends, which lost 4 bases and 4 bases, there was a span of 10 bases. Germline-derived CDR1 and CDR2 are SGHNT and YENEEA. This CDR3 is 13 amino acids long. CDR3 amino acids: CASSSAGGTEAFF. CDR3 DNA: TGTGCCAGCAGCTCGGCGGGGGGCACTGAAGCTTTCTTT. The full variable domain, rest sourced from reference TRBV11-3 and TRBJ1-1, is EAGVVQSPRYKIIEKKQPVAFWCNPISGHNTLYWYLQNLGQGPELLIRYENEEAVDDSQLPKDRFSAERLKGVDSTLKIQPAELGDSAVYLCASSSAGGTEAFFGQGTRLTVV.

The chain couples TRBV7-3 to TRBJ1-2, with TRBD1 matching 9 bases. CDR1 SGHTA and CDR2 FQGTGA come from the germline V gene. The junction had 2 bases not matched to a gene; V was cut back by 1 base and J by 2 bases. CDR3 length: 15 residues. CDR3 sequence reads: CASSLRGTGNYGYTF. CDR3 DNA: TGTGCCAGCAGCTTAAGGGGGACAGGGAACTATGGCTACACCTTC.

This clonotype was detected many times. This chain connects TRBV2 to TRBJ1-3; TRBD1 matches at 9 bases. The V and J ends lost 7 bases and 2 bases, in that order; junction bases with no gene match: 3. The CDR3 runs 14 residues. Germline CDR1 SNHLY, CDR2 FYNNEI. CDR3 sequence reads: CASKRDRAGNTIYF. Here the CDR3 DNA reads TGTGCCAGCAAGAGGGACAGGGCTGGAAACACCATATATTTT.

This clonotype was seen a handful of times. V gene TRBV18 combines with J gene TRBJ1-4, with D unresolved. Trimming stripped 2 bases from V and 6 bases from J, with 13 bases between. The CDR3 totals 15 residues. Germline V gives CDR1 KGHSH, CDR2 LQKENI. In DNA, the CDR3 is TGTGCCAGCTCACCAAATCTATCAAGGGATGAAAAACTGTTTTTT. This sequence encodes CASSPNLSRDEKLFF.

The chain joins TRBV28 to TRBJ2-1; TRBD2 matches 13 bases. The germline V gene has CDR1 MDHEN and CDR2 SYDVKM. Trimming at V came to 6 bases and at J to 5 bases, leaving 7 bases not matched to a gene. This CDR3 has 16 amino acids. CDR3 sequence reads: CASSPPGLAGNNEQFF. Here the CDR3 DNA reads TGTGCCAGCAGCCCGCCGGGACTAGCGGGAAACAATGAGCAGTTCTTC.

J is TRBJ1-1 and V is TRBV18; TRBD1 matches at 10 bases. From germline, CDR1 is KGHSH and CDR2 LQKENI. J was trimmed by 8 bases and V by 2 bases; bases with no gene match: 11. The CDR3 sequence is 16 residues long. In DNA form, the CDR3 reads TGTGCCAGCTCACCATGGGGGACAGGGGCAGCCGCCGAAGCTTTCTTT. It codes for CASSPWGTGAAAEAFF.

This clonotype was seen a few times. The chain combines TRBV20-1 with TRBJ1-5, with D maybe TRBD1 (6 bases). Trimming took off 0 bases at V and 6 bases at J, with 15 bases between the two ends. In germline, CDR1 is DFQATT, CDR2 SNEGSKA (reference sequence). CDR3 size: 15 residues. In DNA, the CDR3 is TGCAGTGCTAGAGATTTGGCAGGGGAGAGTCAGCCCCAGCATTTT. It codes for CSARDLAGESQPQHF.

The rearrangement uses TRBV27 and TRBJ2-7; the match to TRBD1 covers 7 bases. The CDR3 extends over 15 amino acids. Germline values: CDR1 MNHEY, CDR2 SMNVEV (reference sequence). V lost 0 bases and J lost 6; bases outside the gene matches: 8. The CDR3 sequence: CASSLSRGSMLEQYF. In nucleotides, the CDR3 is TGTGCCAGCAGTTTATCCAGGGGGTCTATGCTCGAGCAGTACTTC.

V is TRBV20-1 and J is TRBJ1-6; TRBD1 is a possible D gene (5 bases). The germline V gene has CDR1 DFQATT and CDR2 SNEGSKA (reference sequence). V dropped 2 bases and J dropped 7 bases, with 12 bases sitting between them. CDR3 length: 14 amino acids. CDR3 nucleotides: TGCAGTGCTAGAACCGGGACGGAAAATTCACCCCTCCACTTT. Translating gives CSARTGTENSPLHF.

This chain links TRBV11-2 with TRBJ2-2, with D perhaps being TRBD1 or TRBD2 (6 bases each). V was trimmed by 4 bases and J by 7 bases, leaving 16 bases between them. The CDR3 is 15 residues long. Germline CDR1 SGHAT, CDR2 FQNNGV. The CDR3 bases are TGTGCCAGCAGCTCCTTCCTACAGGGAGGCGGGGAGCTGTTTTTT. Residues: CASSSFLQGGGELFF.

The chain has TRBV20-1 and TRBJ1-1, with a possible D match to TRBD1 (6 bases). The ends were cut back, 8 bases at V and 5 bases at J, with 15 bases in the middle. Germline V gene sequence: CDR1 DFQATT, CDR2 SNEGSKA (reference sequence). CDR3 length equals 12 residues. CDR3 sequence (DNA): TGCAGTACGTTCCCTGACAGGACTGAAGCTTTCTTT. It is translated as CSTFPDRTEAFF.